The clone carrying this T cell receptor (beta chain) has at least ten counts. The data originate from a study of T cells in Graves' hyperthyroidism and ophthalmopathy. The CDR3 regions of TCR beta were amplified from RNA transcripts. A first-round RT-PCR of the TCR CDR3 used the HTBI primer set. MiXCR, applied by TCRdb to the multiplex PCR reads, yields one record per CDR3 protein. The sample lists more than 150,000 distinct CDR3 sequences; more than 15% were seen once. This sequence originates from a woman aged 50 to 65 with Graves' hyperthyroidism. Sequences were obtained from blood.

CDR3 loop: CASSLDRGPGYEQYF. The CDR3 DNA reads as TGTGCCAGCAGCTTAGATCGGGGTCCGGGATACGAGCAGTACTTC. The chain has TRBV11-2 and TRBJ2-7; D might be TRBD2 (5 bases). V was pared by 0 bases and J by 4 bases, with 13 bases between. CDR3 length: 15 amino acids. CDR1 SGHAT and CDR2 FQNNGV come from the germline V gene.